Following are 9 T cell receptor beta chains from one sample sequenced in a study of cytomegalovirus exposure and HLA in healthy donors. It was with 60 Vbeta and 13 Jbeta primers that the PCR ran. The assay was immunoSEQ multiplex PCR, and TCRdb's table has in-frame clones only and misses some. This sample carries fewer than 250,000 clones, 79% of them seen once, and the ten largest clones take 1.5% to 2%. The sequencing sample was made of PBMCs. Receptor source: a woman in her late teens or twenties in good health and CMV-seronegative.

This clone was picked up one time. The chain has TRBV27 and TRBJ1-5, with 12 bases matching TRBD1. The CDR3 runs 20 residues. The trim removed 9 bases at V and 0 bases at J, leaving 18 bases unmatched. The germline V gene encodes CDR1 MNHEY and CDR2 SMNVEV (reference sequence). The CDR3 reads CASISGTGGISGNSNQPQHF. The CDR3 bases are TGTGCCAGTATATCCGGGACAGGGGGCATTTCAGGGAATAGCAATCAGCCCCAGCATTTT.

CDR3 in DNA: TGTGCCAGCAGAACCGCAGGGTTGCGCGGCTCACGGGATCAGCCCCAGCATTTT. Translated: CASRTAGLRGSRDQPQHF. J is TRBJ1-5 and V is TRBV27; D may be TRBD1 (5 bases). CDR3 length: 18 amino acids. Trimming took off 6 bases at V and 5 bases at J, with 26 bases between the two ends. CDR1 and CDR2 (germline): MNHEY, SMNVEV (reference sequence).

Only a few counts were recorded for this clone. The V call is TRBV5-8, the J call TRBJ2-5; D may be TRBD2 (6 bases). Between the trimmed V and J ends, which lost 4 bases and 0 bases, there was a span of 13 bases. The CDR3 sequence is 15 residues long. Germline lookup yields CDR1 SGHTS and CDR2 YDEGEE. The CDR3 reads CASSPLRENQETQYF. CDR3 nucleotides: TGTGCCAGCAGCCCCTTACGGGAGAACCAAGAGACCCAGTACTTC.

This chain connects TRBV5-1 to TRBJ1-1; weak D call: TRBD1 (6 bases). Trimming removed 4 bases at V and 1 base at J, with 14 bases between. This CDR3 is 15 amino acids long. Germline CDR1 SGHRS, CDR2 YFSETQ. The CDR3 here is CASSPGQSGNTEAFF. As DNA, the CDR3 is TGCGCCAGCAGCCCAGGACAGTCGGGGAACACTGAAGCTTTCTTT.

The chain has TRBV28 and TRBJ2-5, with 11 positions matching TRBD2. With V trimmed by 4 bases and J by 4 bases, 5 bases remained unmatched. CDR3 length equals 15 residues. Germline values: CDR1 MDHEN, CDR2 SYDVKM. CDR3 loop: CASSSLAGVGETQYF. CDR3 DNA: TGTGCCAGCAGTTCACTAGCGGGAGTGGGAGAGACCCAGTACTTC.

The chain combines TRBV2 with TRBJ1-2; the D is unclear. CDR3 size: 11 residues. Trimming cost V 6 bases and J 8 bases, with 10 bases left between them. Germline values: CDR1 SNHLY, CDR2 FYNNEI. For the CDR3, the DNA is TGTGCCAGCAGCCCCTCGGGGGGCTACACCTTC. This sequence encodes CASSPSGGYTF.

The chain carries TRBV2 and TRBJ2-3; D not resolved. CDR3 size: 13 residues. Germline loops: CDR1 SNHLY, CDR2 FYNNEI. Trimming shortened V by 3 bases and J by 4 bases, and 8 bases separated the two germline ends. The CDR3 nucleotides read TGTGCCAGCAGTGAGAGGTTCTCAGATACGCAGTATTTT. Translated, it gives CASSERFSDTQYF.

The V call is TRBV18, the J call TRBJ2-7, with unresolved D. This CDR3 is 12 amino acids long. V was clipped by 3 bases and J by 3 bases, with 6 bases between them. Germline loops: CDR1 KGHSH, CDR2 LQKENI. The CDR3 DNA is TGTGCCAGCTCACCCGACAACTACGAGCAGTACTTC. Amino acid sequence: CASSPDNYEQYF.

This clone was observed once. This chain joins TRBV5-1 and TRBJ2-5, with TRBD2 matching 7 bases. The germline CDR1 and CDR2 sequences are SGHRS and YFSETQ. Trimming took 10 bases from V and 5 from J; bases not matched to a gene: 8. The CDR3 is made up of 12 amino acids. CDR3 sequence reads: CAERLAGETQYF. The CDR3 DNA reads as TGCGCCGAAAGACTAGCCGGGGAGACCCAGTACTTC.